The source of this T cell receptor (beta chain) is a study of blood T cell repertoires in COVID-19. Study-level background: Spain, Italy and the United States supplied samples that represented acute and convalescent COVID-19. PBMCs, B-cell-depleted T cells, or T cells provided the cDNA or gDNA that made up the material.

This CDR3 spans 14 amino acids. Source study methods: How many nucleated cells were present was estimated from reference gene primer amplification. This table comes from immunoSEQ multiplex PCR, and its TCRdb copy is limited to in-frame clones, with some not included. D and trimming come from the DNA, and the V and J calls and clone size come from that table. The sample lists some 290,000 clones; roughly 90% were seen once. Patients of the Seattle cohort, enrolled during active infection, were followed longitudinally. The sequence came from a woman in her twenties or thirties with COVID-19, enrolled during active disease. The specimen sequenced was peripheral blood. The genes are TRBV21-1 and TRBJ2-1; TRBD1 reflects the table's D call only, with no check against the DNA. TRBV21-1 is labeled a pseudogene. CDR3 amino acids: CASGMWGPYNEQFF. For the CDR3, the DNA is TGTGCCAGCGGTATGTGGGGCCCATACAATGAGCAGTTCTTC.